The rows below give T cell receptor beta chains drawn from one sample of a study of identical twins. Using its own MiXCR run on the 5' RACE reads, TCRdb lists one record per CDR3 protein. The sample holds roughly 690,000 distinct CDR3 sequences, roughly 6% seen once. Sequencing was performed on naive T cells sorted from blood. These receptors all stem from a man aged 18 to 29 in good health. Both conserved end residues are part of each CDR3. D genes are given only for firm matches. The size of a clone is reported for some rows only, either as once, few or many, or as a class for expanded clones.

D gene,clone size,V gene,J gene,CDR3 DNA,CDR3 protein
-,many,TRBV20-1,TRBJ2-1,TGCAGTGCTAGAACCCAGGACCCTTTACCTGAGCAGTTCTTC,CSARTQDPLPEQFF
-,few,TRBV2,TRBJ1-4,TGTGCCAGCAGTGGGGGGACTTTACAACGGGAACTGTTTTTT,CASSGGTLQRELFF
-,many,TRBV11-2,TRBJ2-7,TGTGCCAGCAGACTCCCGGGGGTCAATTACGAGCAGTACTTC,CASRLPGVNYEQYF
TRBD1,many,TRBV18,TRBJ1-6,TGTGCCAGCTCACCAAGGACAGGGAGCTCCTATAATTCACCCCTCCACTTT,CASSPRTGSSYNSPLHF
-,many,TRBV20-1,TRBJ1-5,TGCAGTGCTATTTACAGTGACAATCAGCCCCAGCATTTT,CSAIYSDNQPQHF
-,many,TRBV28,TRBJ1-1,TGTGCCAGCACCCGTGACAGTTGGAACACTGAAGCTTTCTTT,CASTRDSWNTEAFF
TRBD1,few,TRBV15,TRBJ1-1,TGTGCCACCAGCAGGGCAGGGGGGAACACTGAAGCTTTCTTT,CATSRAGGNTEAFF
-,few,TRBV24-1,TRBJ1-5,TGTGCCACCAGTGATTCGAAGGGTGTTAATGCAGAGCCCCAGCATTTT,CATSDSKGVNAEPQHF
TRBD1,few,TRBV7-3,TRBJ2-7,TGTGCCAGCAGCTTAATGGGGACAGGACCCTACGAGCAGTACTTC,CASSLMGTGPYEQYF
TRBD2,many,TRBV7-2,TRBJ2-7,TGTGCCAGCAGTTTAGCGGGGATCGGGAGAGGGTCCTACGAGCAGTACTTC,CASSLAGIGRGSYEQYF
-,many,TRBV5-5,TRBJ2-5,TGTGCCAGCAGTCAAAACGACATCGACTACGAGACCCAGTACTTC,CASSQNDIDYETQYF
TRBD1,many,TRBV29-1,TRBJ1-1,TGCAGCGTTGAAGGGAGGAGACAGGGGAAGAGCACTGAAGCTTTCTTT,CSVEGRRQGKSTEAFF
-,many,TRBV6-2/TRBV6-3,TRBJ2-1,TGTGCCAGCATTCGGGCTAGGGGTAGGAATGAGCAGTTCTTC,CASIRARGRNEQFF
-,few,TRBV5-1,TRBJ1-2,TGCGCCAGCAGCGGGACATACTATGGCTACACCTTC,CASSGTYYGYTF
-,few,TRBV30,TRBJ1-5,TGTGCCTGGAGCCTGGGTTCGGAGCCCCAGCATTTT,CAWSLGSEPQHF
-,many,TRBV20-1,TRBJ2-7,TGCAGTGCGATCATACTCGGCTACGAGCAGTACTTC,CSAIILGYEQYF
-,many,TRBV5-6,TRBJ1-1,TGTGCCAGCACCGCTACATCTTGGAACACTGAAGCTTTCTTT,CASTATSWNTEAFF
TRBD1,many,TRBV20-1,TRBJ1-5,TGCAGTGTTGGGACGACAGGGGGTGTTCAGCCCCAGCATTTT,CSVGTTGGVQPQHF
TRBD2,many,TRBV19,TRBJ2-1,TGTGCCAGTAACAGCGGGGCAGCCTACAATGAGCAGTTCTTC,CASNSGAAYNEQFF
-,-,TRBV14,TRBJ2-3,TGTGCCAGCAGCCCATTGGGAAATCATCGTAGAGATACGCAGTATTTT,CASSPLGNHRRDTQYF
TRBD2,few,TRBV7-2,TRBJ2-5,TGTGCCAGCAGCCCGAAGGGAGGGTCAGGAGAGACCCAGTACTTC,CASSPKGGSGETQYF
-,few,TRBV12-3/TRBV12-4,TRBJ2-5,TGTGCCAGCACCCAGGTGGGGCAGGGGGGAGAGACCCAGTACTTC,CASTQVGQGGETQYF
-,many,TRBV20-1,TRBJ2-7,TGCAGTGCTATATATGGCGGTTCCTACGAGCAGTACTTC,CSAIYGGSYEQYF
-,-,TRBV11-2,TRBJ2-1,TGTGCCAGCAGCTCACCCCAGAGCAATGAGCAGTTCTTC,CASSSPQSNEQFF
TRBD1,-,TRBV28,TRBJ2-5,TGTGCCAGCAGAAATCCGGGACAGCTAGGAAAGACCCAGTACTTC,CASRNPGQLGKTQYF
-,few,TRBV29-1,TRBJ1-1,TGCAGCGTTGAAGTGCTGGGACGTAACACTGAAGCTTTCTTT,CSVEVLGRNTEAFF